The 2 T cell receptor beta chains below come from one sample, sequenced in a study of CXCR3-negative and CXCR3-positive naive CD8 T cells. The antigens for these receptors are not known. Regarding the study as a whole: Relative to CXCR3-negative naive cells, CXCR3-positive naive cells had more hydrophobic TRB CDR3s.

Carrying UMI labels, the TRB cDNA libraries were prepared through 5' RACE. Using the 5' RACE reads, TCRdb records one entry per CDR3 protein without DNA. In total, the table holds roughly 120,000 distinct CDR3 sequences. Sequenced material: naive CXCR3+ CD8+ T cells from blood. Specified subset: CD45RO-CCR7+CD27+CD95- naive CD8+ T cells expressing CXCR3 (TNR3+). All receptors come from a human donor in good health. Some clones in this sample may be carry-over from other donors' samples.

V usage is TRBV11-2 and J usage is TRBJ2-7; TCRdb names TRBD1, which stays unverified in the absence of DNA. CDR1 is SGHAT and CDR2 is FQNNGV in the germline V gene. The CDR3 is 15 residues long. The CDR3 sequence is CASSFLSGSPNEQYF.

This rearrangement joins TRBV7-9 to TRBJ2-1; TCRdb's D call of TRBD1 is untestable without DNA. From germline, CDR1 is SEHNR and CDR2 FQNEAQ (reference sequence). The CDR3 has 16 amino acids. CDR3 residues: CASSRTGTGEINEQFF.